Below are 25 T cell receptor beta chains sequenced from a single sample in a study of regulatory T cells in long-lasting Graves disease. Stated time point: newly diagnosed GD, antithyroid drugs for less than 3 months. The TCR library was prepared using RNA isolated from PBMCs. Both iRepertoire HTBI primers and Arm-PCR of CDR3 regions were used to build the TCR beta libraries. TCRdb fed the multiplex PCR reads into MiXCR, producing one record per CDR3 protein. The repertoire consists of hundreds of thousands of distinct CDR3 sequences, with less than 20% occurring once and the leading ten covering 22%. The sequences come from peripheral blood mononuclear cells (PBMCs), collected at new diagnosis, from a patient treated with antithyroid drugs. Receptors originate from a female donor with Graves disease.

V gene TRBV7-6 combines with J gene TRBJ1-4, with 7 positions matching TRBD1. Germline V gene data show CDR1 as SGHVS and CDR2 as FNYEAQ. The CDR3 covers 15 residues. Trimming at V came to 5 bases and at J to 2 bases, leaving 5 bases not matched to a gene. CDR3: CASSRKQGTNEKLFF. The CDR3 DNA sequence: TGTGCCAGCAGCCGAAAACAGGGGACTAATGAAAAACTGTTTTTT.

This clonotype was observed at least ten times. The chain uses TRBV20-1 and TRBJ1-1; TRBD1 matches 9 bases. Per the germline V gene, CDR1 is DFQATT and CDR2 is SNEGSKA (reference sequence). V dropped 2 bases and J dropped 5; count of bases not matched to a gene: 6. This CDR3 contains 14 residues. CDR3 sequence reads: CSARTTGGWTEAFF. CDR3 nucleotides: TGCAGTGCTAGAACCACAGGGGGCTGGACTGAAGCTTTCTTT.

Notes on this clonotype: This could be a read error, since a much larger clone is one nucleotide away. The rearrangement uses TRBV3-1 and TRBJ2-3; D ambiguous. The V end lost 1 base, the J end lost 2 bases, and 7 bases lay between the germline ends. CDR3 length: 14 amino acids. Looked up from germline, CDR1 is LGHDT and CDR2 is YNNKEL (reference sequence). The CDR3 coding sequence is TGTGCCAGCAGCCAAGGTCTCGTCACAGATACGCAGTATTTT. Its protein product is CASSQGLVTDTQYF.

This clonotype was recorded at least ten times. The chain couples TRBV6-1 to TRBJ1-2, with D tentatively TRBD1 (6 bases). Germline CDR1 MNHNS, CDR2 SASEGT. V shed 3 bases and J shed 4 bases, with 18 bases lying between them. The length of the CDR3 is 16 residues. The CDR3 nucleotides are TGTGCCAGCAGTGATCGTGGGGAGACAGGAATCTATGGCTACACCTTC. It translates to CASSDRGETGIYGYTF.

This clonotype has ten or more counts. The CDR3 nucleotides read TGTGCTAGTGGGATGGGGTTCGGCACTGAAGCTTTCTTT. Translation: CASGMGFGTEAFF. The rearrangement links TRBV12-5 to TRBJ1-1; D is unclear. Germline CDR1 and CDR2: LGHNT and FRNRAP. Deletions cut 6 bases from V and 4 bases from J, with 12 bases between. CDR3 length: 13 residues.

In this sample, this clonotype turned up many times. The V gene is TRBV7-9, the J gene TRBJ2-7, with 12 positions matching TRBD2. The CDR3 totals 16 residues. CDR1 is SEHNR, CDR2 FQNEAQ, per germline (reference sequence). V shed 6 bases, J shed 2 bases, and the junction held 8 bases outside the gene matches. CDR3 sequence: CASSQGLAGPPYEQYF. CDR3 in DNA: TGTGCCAGCAGTCAGGGACTAGCGGGCCCGCCCTACGAGCAGTACTTC.

This clonotype was seen repeatedly, ten times or more. The chain recombines TRBV20-1 with TRBJ2-1; unclear D gene. The CDR3 sequence is 11 residues long. V was shortened by 3 bases and J by 8 bases, with 8 bases between the two germline ends. The germline gives CDR1 DFQATT, CDR2 SNEGSKA (reference sequence). CDR3 region: CSARRGYEQFF. The CDR3 DNA is TGCAGTGCTAGGCGTGGCTATGAGCAGTTCTTC.

This clonotype appeared a few times. The chain carries TRBV20-1 and TRBJ1-2, with D possibly matching TRBD1 (5 bases). Germline V lookup: CDR1 DFQATT, CDR2 SNEGSKA (reference sequence). This CDR3 has 12 amino acids. V was clipped by 2 bases and J by 8 bases, with 12 bases between them. CDR3 coding DNA: TGCAGTGCTAGACAACCAGGGATGGGCTACACCTTC. Translation: CSARQPGMGYTF.

This clonotype was detected many times. The rearrangement uses TRBV13 and TRBJ1-2; TRBD1 aligns across 7 bases. Trimming cost V 4 bases and J 7 bases; bases outside gene matches: 9. This CDR3 region has 14 residues. Germline CDR1 PRHDT, CDR2 FYEKMQ (reference sequence). CDR3 sequence: CASSSGEGARGYTF. The CDR3 DNA reads TGTGCCAGCAGCTCAGGGGAGGGGGCTCGTGGCTACACCTTC.

This sequence joins TRBV11-2 and TRBJ2-2; D gene unclear. The germline V and J ends were trimmed by 5 bases and 1 base, with 14 bases remaining between them. The germline V gene encodes CDR1 SGHAT and CDR2 FQNNGV. The CDR3 has 16 residues. The CDR3 reads CASSPRPDGNTGELFF. DNA of the CDR3: TGTGCCAGCAGCCCGCGGCCCGATGGGAACACCGGGGAGCTGTTTTTT.

The CDR3 nucleotides read TGCAGTGCTGATCAGGGGTACACTGAAGCTTTCTTT. Its translation: CSADQGYTEAFF. The chain carries TRBV20-1 and TRBJ1-1, with D maybe TRBD1 (6 bases). The CDR3 length is 12 residues. The V end was cut by 5 bases, the J end by 3 bases, with 10 bases between. The V gene's germline CDR1 is DFQATT and CDR2 SNEGSKA (reference sequence).

This clonotype occurred a few times. The genes are TRBV27 and TRBJ1-1, with D perhaps TRBD1 (5 bases). V shed 2 bases and J shed 4 bases, with 11 bases lying between them. CDR1 is MNHEY and CDR2 is SMNVEV in the germline V gene (reference sequence). The CDR3 extends over 14 amino acids. The CDR3 spells CASSLGGVGTEAFF. DNA of the CDR3: TGTGCCAGCAGTTTAGGAGGGGTTGGCACTGAAGCTTTCTTT.

In its sample, this clonotype was seen many times. V is TRBV2 and J is TRBJ2-7, with TRBD2 as a possible D gene (6 bases). There are 15 residues in the CDR3. V gave up 7 bases and J gave up 2 bases, with 18 bases separating them. Germline V gene lookup returns CDR1 SNHLY and CDR2 FYNNEI. This CDR3 reads CASTMGGGGAYEQYF. The CDR3 coding sequence is TGTGCCAGCACCATGGGAGGTGGAGGGGCCTACGAGCAGTACTTC.

This clonotype has ten or more counts. The rearrangement links TRBV27 to TRBJ2-1, with TRBD1 identical over 10 bases. Germline values: CDR1 MNHEY, CDR2 SMNVEV (reference sequence). V was pared by 2 bases and J by 9 bases, with 7 bases of the junction left unmatched. This CDR3 has 15 residues. The CDR3 nucleotides read TGTGCCAGCAGTTTACCGGGACAGGGGATGGGTGAGCAGTTCTTC. Amino acid sequence: CASSLPGQGMGEQFF.

This clonotype was counted ten times or more. The chain combines TRBV6-5 with TRBJ1-4, with no clear D. Trimming took 0 bases from V and 8 from J, leaving 13 bases between them. CDR3 size: 15 residues. From germline, CDR1 is MNHEY and CDR2 SVGAGI. For the CDR3, the DNA is TGTGCCAGCAGTTACTCGATAAGGGAGGGCGAAAAACTGTTTTTT. Encoded protein: CASSYSIREGEKLFF.

In this sample, this clonotype turned up many times. The chain uses TRBV7-9 and TRBJ2-3; D possibly corresponds to TRBD1 (5 bases). Trimming removed 7 bases from V and 6 bases from J, with 8 bases in between. The CDR3 is 11 amino acids. Germline V CDR1 and CDR2: SEHNR, FQNEAQ (reference sequence). The CDR3 sequence: CASTSGDTQYF. CDR3 sequence (DNA): TGTGCCAGCACCTCAGGGGATACGCAGTATTTT. Drawing the rest from reference TRBV7-9 and TRBJ2-3, the complete variable domain is DTGVSQNPRHKITKRGQNVTFRCDPISEHNRLYWYRQTLGQGPEFLTYFQNEAQLEKSRLLSDRFSAERPKGSFSTLEIQRTEQGDSAMYLCASTSGDTQYFGPGTRLTVL.

CDR3: CASSYSDRNGFYGYTF. In DNA form, the CDR3 reads TGTGCCAGCAGTTACTCCGACCGGAACGGGTTCTATGGCTACACCTTC. This chain connects TRBV6-2 or TRBV6-3 to TRBJ1-2, with D unresolved. CDR3 size: 16 residues. Trimming cost V 0 bases and J 4 bases, with 15 bases left between them. Germline lookup yields CDR1 MNHEY and CDR2 SVGEGT.

The chain couples TRBV7-9 to TRBJ2-1; D may be TRBD2 (5 bases). Trimming left V 6 bases short and J 5 bases short, with 20 bases between. The CDR3 is made up of 16 amino acids. Germline loops: CDR1 SEHNR, CDR2 FQNEAQ (reference sequence). The CDR3 DNA is TGTGCCAGCAGGCAACCCCCTACTAGTAAGAACAATGAGCAGTTCTTC. This sequence encodes CASRQPPTSKNNEQFF.

This clonotype was observed at least ten times. The chain employs TRBV9 and TRBJ1-2; weak D call: TRBD1 (6 bases). V was clipped by 3 bases and J by 3 bases, with 12 bases between them. CDR1 is SGDLS, CDR2 YYNGEE, per germline. The length of the CDR3 is 14 residues. The CDR3 sequence: CASSGWDIDYGYTF. The DNA of the CDR3 is TGTGCCAGCAGCGGATGGGACATTGACTATGGCTACACCTTC.

Only a few counts were recorded for this clonotype. Compared with germline, one end of the junction differs, possibly owing to a read error. V and J are TRBV5-6 and TRBJ2-2; 8 nucleotides agree with TRBD1. Germline V CDR1 and CDR2: SGHDT, YYEEEE. The CDR3 spans 15 residues. CDR3 sequence reads: CASSVLQGALSEPFF. CDR3 bases: TGTGCCAGCAGCGTACTCCAGGGGGCTCTTTCCGAGCCGTTTTTT.

This clonotype was seen at least ten times. The chain couples TRBV6-1 to TRBJ2-7; 7 bases agree with TRBD1. With 6 bases clipped from V and 5 bases from J, the junction kept 7 bases outside the gene matches. CDR1 is MNHNS and CDR2 is SASEGT in the germline V gene. The CDR3 runs 13 residues. CDR3 sequence (DNA): TGTGCCAGCAGAACCCCGGGACAGAACGAGCAGTACTTC. Its translation is CASRTPGQNEQYF.

A few counts support this clonotype. The chain links TRBV29-1 to TRBJ1-1; 7 bases match TRBD1. Germline CDR1 is SQVTM and CDR2 is ANQGSEA. This CDR3 has 11 amino acids. The V gene end was trimmed by 2 bases and the J gene end by 11 bases; junction bases not matched to a gene: 5. In DNA, the CDR3 is TGCAGCGTTGAAAGGGGGCGCGTTGCTTTCTTT. It is translated as CSVERGRVAFF.

Ten or more counts support this clonotype. The rearrangement joins TRBV12-3 or TRBV12-4 to TRBJ2-5, with 8 bases fitting TRBD2. J lost 7 bases, V lost 3 bases, and 4 bases had no gene match. The CDR3 length is 13 residues. Here the CDR3 DNA reads TGTGCCAGCAGTTTGGGACTAGATATGACCCAGTACTTC. It translates to CASSLGLDMTQYF.

V is TRBV5-1 and J is TRBJ2-1, with TRBD2 as a possible D gene (7 bases). Trimming stripped 4 bases from V and 0 bases from J, with 11 bases between. The length of the CDR3 is 15 residues. Germline CDR1 SGHRS, CDR2 YFSETQ. CDR3 sequence: CASSRGASSYNEQFF. CDR3 DNA: TGCGCCAGCAGCCGGGGGGCCTCCTCCTACAATGAGCAGTTCTTC.

Many counts were recorded for this clonotype. The J gene is TRBJ2-5, the V gene TRBV6-5; D is perhaps TRBD1 or TRBD2 (5 bases each). The CDR3 is 15 residues long. Trimming stripped 0 bases from V and 6 bases from J, with 14 bases between. Germline CDR1 MNHEY, CDR2 SVGAGI. The CDR3 nucleotides read TGTGCCAGCAGTTACTCGACGGTAGGGGACCAGACCCAGTACTTC. It codes for CASSYSTVGDQTQYF.